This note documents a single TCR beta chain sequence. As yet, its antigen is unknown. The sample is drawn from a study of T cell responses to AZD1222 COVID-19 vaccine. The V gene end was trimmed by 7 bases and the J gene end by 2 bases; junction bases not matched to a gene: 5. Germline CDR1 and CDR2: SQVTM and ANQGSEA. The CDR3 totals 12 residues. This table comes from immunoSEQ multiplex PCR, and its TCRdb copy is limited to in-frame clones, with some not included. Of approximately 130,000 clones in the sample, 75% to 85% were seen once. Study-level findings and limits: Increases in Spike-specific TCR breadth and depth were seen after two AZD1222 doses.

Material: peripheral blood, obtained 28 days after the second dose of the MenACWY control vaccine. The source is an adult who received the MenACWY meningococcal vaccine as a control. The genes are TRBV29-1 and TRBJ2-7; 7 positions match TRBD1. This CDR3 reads CSARDSAYEQYF. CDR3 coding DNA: TGCAGCGCTCGGGACAGCGCCTACGAGCAGTACTTC.